This record looks at one T cell receptor (beta chain) sequence and its context. Germline V CDR1 and CDR2: SGHDT, YYEEEE. V gave up 4 bases and J gave up 0 bases, with 17 bases separating them. This CDR3 is built from 17 residues. These data belong to a study of blood T cell repertoires in COVID-19. Study-level background: Samples representing acute and convalescent COVID-19 were sourced from the United States, Italy and Spain.

Only in-frame clones appear in the TCRdb table, and some are missing; sequencing was by immunoSEQ multiplex PCR. This table holds 70,000 to 95,000 clones, 80% to 90% found once. Sequencing was performed on peripheral blood. The genes are TRBV5-6 and TRBJ1-3; D is perhaps TRBD1 (5 bases). The clonotype comes from a man aged 50 to 59 with active COVID-19. DNA for the CDR3: TGTGCCAGCAGCCAAGGGGTTGTGGGGCCCTCTGGAAACACCATATATTTT. This sequence encodes CASSQGVVGPSGNTIYF.